The 20 T cell receptor beta chains given below trace back to one sample, sequenced in a study of cytomegalovirus exposure and HLA in healthy donors (dated by TCRdb to the late 2010s). The library was produced with the immunoSEQ multiplex PCR assay. Held by TCRdb, this immuneACCESS table contains in-frame sequences only and omits some clones. Under half of the omission traces to an unresolved V gene where checked; the cause of the rest is unknown. The sample contains 160,000 or so clones, 88% of them found a single time. The top ten clones comprise about 2.7% of the sample. The material sequenced was PBMCs. Receptors originate from a man between 18 and 35 years old in good health and CMV-seronegative.

The chain links TRBV15 to TRBJ2-2; 11 nucleotides agree with TRBD1. V shed 3 bases and J 6 bases; nucleotides not matched to a gene: 6. The length of the CDR3 is 16 residues. Germline V CDR1 and CDR2: LNHNV, YYDKDF (reference sequence). For the CDR3, the DNA is TGTGCCACCAGCAGCGCCGGGACAGGGGGTTCCGGGGAGCTGTTTTTT. Translation gives CATSSAGTGGSGELFF.

The V and J genes are TRBV19 and TRBJ2-2; 9 bases map to TRBD2. V dropped 4 bases and J dropped 0; count of bases not matched to a gene: 3. Per germline, CDR1 LNHDA and CDR2 SQIVND (reference sequence). The CDR3 sequence is 16 residues long. The chain's CDR3 is CASSRLAETNTGELFF. The CDR3 DNA is TGTGCCAGTAGTAGACTAGCGGAAACGAACACCGGGGAGCTGTTTTTT.

CDR3 DNA sequence: TGTGCCAGCAGCGCCAGGGGGAAGGGGACCGGGGAGCTGTTTTTT. Amino acid sequence: CASSARGKGTGELFF. This chain links TRBV9 with TRBJ2-2; TRBD1 aligns across 7 bases. Germline assignment: CDR1 SGDLS and CDR2 YYNGEE. Trimming removed 3 bases from V and 5 bases from J; junction bases left unmatched: 7. The CDR3 has 15 residues. The variable domain in full, with the rest retrieved from reference TRBV9 and TRBJ2-2, is DSGVTQTPKHLITATGQRVTLRCSPRSGDLSVYWYQQSLDQGLQFLIQYYNGEERAKGNILERFSAQQFPDLHSELNLSSLELGDSALYFCASSARGKGTGELFFGEGSRLTVL.

This clone was counted between two and nine times. V and J are TRBV6-1 and TRBJ1-4, with 10 bases lining up with TRBD1. Germline lookup yields CDR1 MNHNS and CDR2 SASEGT. Unmatched junction bases numbered 5, after V lost 3 bases and J lost 7 bases. This CDR3 region has 15 residues. CDR3: CASSDSTGGGEKLFF. The CDR3 DNA reads TGTGCCAGCAGTGATTCGACAGGGGGCGGTGAAAAACTGTTTTTT.

The chain is built from TRBV27 and TRBJ1-1, with D uncertain. The germline V and J ends were trimmed by 3 bases and 8 bases, with 10 bases remaining between them. The CDR3 loop spans 12 amino acids. Germline CDR1 MNHEY, CDR2 SMNVEV (reference sequence). Written as DNA, the CDR3 is TGTGCCAGCAGTTTCCCGGGGTCGGAAGCTTTCTTT. This sequence encodes CASSFPGSEAFF.

The CDR3 protein is CASSPYGAGNQPQHF. The CDR3 bases are TGTGCCAGCAGTCCTTATGGGGCAGGGAATCAGCCCCAGCATTTT. The genes are TRBV6-5 and TRBJ1-5, with D tentatively TRBD1 (5 bases). Germline CDR1 is MNHEY and CDR2 is SVGAGI. This CDR3 has 15 residues. V gave up 5 bases and J gave up 4 bases, with 15 bases separating them.

This clone was detected only once. This sequence joins TRBV7-6 and TRBJ2-1; tentative D call: TRBD2 (7 bases). Deletions cut 3 bases from V and 1 base from J, with 10 bases between. Looked up from germline, CDR1 is SGHVS and CDR2 is FNYEAQ. This CDR3 has 15 amino acids. The CDR3 DNA sequence: TGTGCCAGCAGCTTGGGGGGGCCTTCCTACAATGAGCAGTTCTTC. Its translation: CASSLGGPSYNEQFF.

The chain employs TRBV7-2 and TRBJ1-4, with D hard to call. There are 15 residues in the CDR3. CDR1 is SGHTA, CDR2 FQGNSA, per germline. Trimming shortened V by 2 bases and J by 8 bases, and 15 bases separated the two germline ends. CDR3 protein: CASSLSSLGDEKLFF. The CDR3 bases are TGTGCCAGCAGCTTATCGTCCCTAGGTGACGAAAAACTGTTTTTT.

This rearrangement joins TRBV5-1 to TRBJ1-2, with D possibly matching TRBD1 (5 bases). The V and J ends lost 1 base and 2 bases respectively, with 9 bases between them. CDR3 length equals 14 residues. CDR1 and CDR2 (germline): SGHRS, YFSETQ. CDR3 DNA sequence: TGCGCCAGCAGCTTGCAGCCAGGGAACTATGGCTACACCTTC. It yields the protein CASSLQPGNYGYTF.

The sample holds one count of this clone. The chain uses TRBV5-4 and TRBJ2-5; 9 positions match TRBD2. Germline lookup yields CDR1 SGHNT and CDR2 YYREEE (reference sequence). With 7 bases clipped from V and 4 bases from J, the junction kept 11 bases outside the gene matches. The CDR3 is 15 amino acids. CDR3 region: CASEIAGVGTETQYF. In nucleotides, the CDR3 is TGTGCCAGCGAGATAGCGGGGGTGGGAACAGAGACCCAGTACTTC.

The chain uses TRBV28 and TRBJ1-5; 8 bases map to TRBD1. The length of the CDR3 is 14 residues. Germline loops: CDR1 MDHEN, CDR2 SYDVKM. The junction had 8 bases not matched to a gene; V was cut back by 7 bases and J by 6 bases. The CDR3 here is CASTTDRGGQPQHF. DNA of the CDR3: TGTGCCAGCACCACCGACAGGGGCGGTCAGCCCCAGCATTTT.

V gene TRBV19 combines with J gene TRBJ2-1; D might be TRBD1 (6 bases). This CDR3 is 14 amino acids long. The germline V and J ends were trimmed by 8 bases and 0 bases, with 11 bases remaining between them. CDR1 LNHDA and CDR2 SQIVND come from the germline V gene (reference sequence). The CDR3 DNA reads TGTGCCAGTGAGCAGGGGAGCTCCTACAATGAGCAGTTCTTC. Translation: CASEQGSSYNEQFF.

This clone showed up just once. V usage is TRBV18 and J usage is TRBJ2-3, with D maybe TRBD2 (5 bases). The CDR3 totals 15 residues. V was cut by 3 bases and J by 3 bases, with 13 bases left in between. The germline gives CDR1 KGHSH, CDR2 LQKENI. The CDR3 reads CASSPYGELTDTQYF. In nucleotides, the CDR3 is TGTGCCAGCTCACCCTACGGGGAGCTTACAGATACGCAGTATTTT.

This clone was detected once. This sequence joins TRBV4-1 and TRBJ1-2, with TRBD1 identical over 10 bases. The V segment lost 4 bases and the J segment 1 base; nucleotides outside the gene matches: 3. The CDR3 is 15 amino acids. Germline V gene lookup returns CDR1 MGHRA and CDR2 YSYEKL. The CDR3 reads CASSLGTGVNYGYTF. Here the CDR3 DNA reads TGCGCCAGCAGCCTAGGGACAGGGGTTAACTATGGCTACACCTTC.

This chain links TRBV4-3 with TRBJ2-2; D possibly corresponds to TRBD2 (5 bases). Deletions cut 0 bases from V and 0 bases from J, with 5 bases between. CDR3 length: 15 amino acids. Germline values: CDR1 LGHNA, CDR2 YSLEER. This chain's CDR3 is CASSQDGTNTGELFF. The CDR3 bases are TGCGCCAGCAGCCAAGACGGGACGAACACCGGGGAGCTGTTTTTT.

The chain is built from TRBV2 and TRBJ2-7, with TRBD1 matching over 9 bases. V lost 10 bases and J lost 6; bases outside the gene matches: 13. The CDR3 has 14 amino acids. Per germline, CDR1 SNHLY and CDR2 FYNNEI. Written as DNA, the CDR3 is TGTGCCACCCGCCCCGGGACAGGGAACCCCGAGCAGTACTTC. It translates to CATRPGTGNPEQYF.

The chain carries TRBV27 and TRBJ2-3, with 11 bases identical to TRBD1. The junction had 8 bases not matched to a gene; V was cut back by 6 bases and J by 6 bases. This CDR3 is built from 15 residues. Per germline, CDR1 MNHEY and CDR2 SMNVEV (reference sequence). CDR3 sequence (DNA): TGTGCCAGCAGCTGGACAGGGGGCAACACGGATACGCAGTATTTT. Translating gives CASSWTGGNTDTQYF.

This chain uses TRBV5-1 with TRBJ2-7; TRBD1 matches 7 bases. Germline V gene sequence: CDR1 SGHRS, CDR2 YFSETQ. This CDR3 region has 13 residues. The trim removed 6 bases at V and 2 bases at J, leaving 5 bases unmatched. The CDR3 here is CASILDRTYEQYV. CDR3 sequence (DNA): TGCGCCAGCATCCTGGACAGGACCTACGAGCAGTACGTC.

In its sample, this clone was seen once. V gene TRBV5-4 combines with J gene TRBJ2-7; TRBD1 agrees at 9 bases. Germline V gives CDR1 SGHNT, CDR2 YYREEE (reference sequence). V lost 0 bases to trimming and J lost 6 bases; unmatched junction nucleotides: 7. This CDR3 region has 15 residues. The CDR3 DNA reads TGTGCCAGCAGCTTGGGCGGGACAGGGTTGAGCGAGCAGTACTTC. Protein product: CASSLGGTGLSEQYF.

The chain combines TRBV27 with TRBJ2-1; D perhaps matches TRBD2 (5 bases). The CDR3 is 13 amino acids. Trimming took 5 bases from V and 10 from J, leaving 15 bases between them. Germline CDR1 and CDR2: MNHEY and SMNVEV (reference sequence). DNA for the CDR3: TGTGCCAGCAGTCTCGGACTCAAAGGCGAGCAGTTCTTC. It translates to CASSLGLKGEQFF.